The clone carrying this T cell receptor beta chain appeared a single time. The antigen is unknown. Trimming shortened V by 8 bases and J by 0 bases, and 7 bases separated the two germline ends. There are 13 residues in the CDR3. Germline V gene data show CDR1 as KGHSH and CDR2 as LQKENI. This record comes from a study of PD-1 blockade in mismatch repair-deficient tumors. On the study more broadly: All were previously treated, progressing patients with eleven to twelve mismatch repair-deficient cancer types. Study-wide points: Rapid post-treatment expansion, then contraction, generally preceding radiologic response, marked tumor-resident clones.

Every patient had mismatch repair deficiency by PCR or immunohistochemistry. The protocol was immunoSEQ multiplex PCR, while the TCRdb copy is restricted to in-frame clones and leaves out a portion. The sample holds approximately 120,000 clones, 70% to 90% seen once. This chain joins TRBV18 and TRBJ1-4; D gene uncertain. The sequencing used peripheral blood, collected 44 weeks after starting pembrolizumab. The sequence derives from an adult with mismatch repair-deficient cancer. CDR3 coding DNA: TGTGCCAGCACCGGGGCAACTAATGAAAAACTGTTTTTT. Translating gives CASTGATNEKLFF.